This entry features one TCR beta chain sequence. This clone was counted a single time. Which antigen it targets is not known. Base qualities are missing; no much larger clone stands one base away. Genomic DNA was extracted with the Qiagen DNeasy kit from unsorted PBMCs and from negatively selected CD4+ and CD8+ fractions. TCR beta CDR3 regions were amplified by immunoSEQ multiplex PCR using primers annealing to V and J segments. Amplification bias was minimized using a synthetic immune receptor repertoire, and residual bias was removed computationally after sequencing. The published analysis was carried out like this. Repertoire diversity was quantified as the Shannon entropy index using custom Python scripts. Unsorted, CD4+ and CD8+ repertoires were examined separately, except in combined analyses, for which CD4+ and CD8+ sequences were merged in silico. Clonal expansion was defined as a frequency increase of at least 2-fold after treatment compared with C1D1, and clones undetected at baseline were assigned a pseudocount of 0.5. Singleton clones were defined as clones with 0 or 1 copy at C1D1, and non-singleton clones were defined as clones with 2 or more copies. Clones expanded in unsorted samples were assigned a CD4+, CD8+ or unknown annotation through matching of protein sequences in sorted samples from the same patient. Wilcoxon tests on paired samples were used to test changes in diversity from C1D1 to C4D1. TCRdb holds this immuneACCESS table with in-frame rearrangements only. Some clones are missing; in checked studies, unresolved V genes explain under half, and the rest has no known cause. D and trimming were read from the DNA, whereas the V and J calls and clone size are those reported in that table. For this sample there are tens of thousands of clones; 77% appear just once. The ten largest make up approximately 40% of the sample.

The time point label corresponds to: cycle 2 day 1 (C2D1) of nivolumab. Every trial patient had relapsed after autologous stem cell transplantation, and cohorts A, B and C differed in prior brentuximab vedotin exposure. The trial cohort was composed of 56 patients with relapsed/refractory classical Hodgkin lymphoma, for whom complete response, partial response or progressive disease was recorded as best overall response. Single-agent nivolumab was administered to trial patients in the multi-cohort phase II CheckMate 205 trial. An independent review committee assessed best overall response by applying the 2007 International Working Group response criteria. Trial PBMCs were collected immediately before nivolumab initiation (C1D1) and during therapy at cycle 2 day 1 and cycle 4 day 1. After peripheral blood was drawn into 8 mL Vacutainer Cell Preparation Tubes, PBMCs were isolated by centrifugation and then cryopreserved.

This entry is derived from a study of PD-1 blockade in classical Hodgkin lymphoma (dated by TCRdb to 2018 to 2020). About the full investigation: Nivolumab dosing was 3 mg/kg intravenously every 2 weeks, continuing until either disease progression or unacceptable toxicity. The study used CyTOF and TCR beta sequencing to define a peripheral blood immune signature of response to PD-1 blockade in classical Hodgkin lymphoma.

Overall study outcomes, separate from this receptor: Lower diversity was observed in patients in whom nivolumab was started less than 1 year after ASCT, and these patients were excluded from later analyses so that confounding by immune reconstitution would be avoided. Trial patients achieving complete response had baseline diversity similar to newly diagnosed patients, whereas partial responders and progressors had significantly lower diversity. By C4D1, a significant rise was seen in CD4+ TCR diversity but not in CD8+ TCR diversity (p=0.0027 vs p=0.16), and the rise was most apparent among complete responders (p=0.02). The study covered only a single clinical trial cohort, and the causes of the repertoire differences, possibly disease activity or prior therapy, were still not defined. Newly diagnosed patients were reported to have lower baseline TCR diversity than healthy donors, and relapsed/refractory patients were reported to have lower baseline TCR diversity still.

The origin of this receptor is a human donor with classical Hodgkin lymphoma. Material: peripheral blood mononuclear cells (PBMCs), obtained before the second cycle of nivolumab.

The CDR3 is CASSYGAPSSYEQYF. The base sequence is TGTGCCAGCAGTTACGGGGCTCCCAGCTCCTACGAGCAGTACTTC. The rearrangement combines TRBV6-5 with TRBJ2-7, and possibly TRBD1, on 5 matching bases. The junction carries 11 bases between V and J, which are trimmed by 2 bases and 0 bases respectively. The CDR3 holds 15 amino acids from the cysteine to the phenylalanine. Only the CDR3 DNA is retained, 45 bases long and in frame from the first base. The germline V gene gives CDR1 as MNHEY and CDR2 as SVGAGI.